The 15 T cell receptor beta chains below were found in one sample sequenced in a study of T cells after yellow fever vaccination. TCRdb ran MiXCR on the 5' RACE reads and lists one entry per CDR3 protein. The table has more than 300,000 distinct CDR3 sequences, roughly 10% seen once. Material: CD4+ T cells sorted from PBMCs, obtained 45 days after the yellow fever booster vaccination. Receptors were obtained from a man aged 18 to 30 who received the YFV17D yellow fever vaccine.

Many counts were recorded for this clonotype. This sequence joins TRBV7-9 and TRBJ1-1; tentatively, D is TRBD1 (5 bases). Germline V gene lookup returns CDR1 SEHNR and CDR2 FQNEAQ (reference sequence). Trimming took off 5 bases at V and 3 bases at J, with 16 bases between the two ends. The CDR3 length is 15 residues. The chain's CDR3 is CASSPRAGQYTEAFF. The CDR3 DNA sequence: TGTGCCAGCAGCCCCCGGGCAGGACAATACACTGAAGCTTTCTTT.

This chain uses TRBV5-6 with TRBJ1-1; a possible D gene is TRBD1 (5 bases). The CDR3 contains 17 residues. Germline V gene sequence: CDR1 SGHDT, CDR2 YYEEEE. V lost 4 bases, J lost 1 base, and 20 bases lay in between. The CDR3 loop is CASSRPYGGYGNTEAFF. The CDR3 DNA reads TGTGCCAGCAGCCGTCCCTACGGGGGATACGGGAACACTGAAGCTTTCTTT.

The genes are TRBV7-2 and TRBJ1-2; D not resolved. The CDR3 runs 16 residues. V lost 5 bases and J 8 bases, leaving 24 bases between the germline ends. CDR1 SGHTA and CDR2 FQGNSA come from the germline V gene. CDR3 in amino acids: CASSPRRRTGALGYTF. As DNA, the CDR3 is TGTGCCAGCAGCCCCAGACGGCGGACCGGCGCCTTAGGCTACACCTTC.

This clonotype was counted a few times. The J gene is TRBJ2-3, the V gene TRBV5-1; possible D gene TRBD1, 5 bases. Trimming stripped 4 bases from V and 2 bases from J, with 11 bases between. Germline CDR1 reads SGHRS; CDR2 reads YFSETQ. This CDR3 is 14 amino acids long. The DNA of the CDR3 is TGCGCCAGCAGCGCGTCGACAGTCACAGATACGCAGTATTTT. This codes for CASSASTVTDTQYF.

J is TRBJ1-4 and V is TRBV6-6, with TRBD1 matching over 9 bases. The CDR3 is 14 amino acids. Germline values: CDR1 MNHNY, CDR2 SVGAGI (reference sequence). J gave up 7 bases and V 7 bases, and 7 bases lay outside the gene matches. This chain's CDR3 is CASNKQGAGEKLFF. In DNA, the CDR3 is TGTGCCAGCAATAAACAGGGGGCGGGTGAAAAACTGTTTTTT.

This clonotype has a count of ten or more. The chain is built from TRBV12-3 or TRBV12-4 and TRBJ2-5; 11 bases fit TRBD1. This CDR3 is built from 15 residues. V was pared by 5 bases and J by 5 bases, with 7 bases of the junction left unmatched. The CDR3 sequence: CASSPLGTGGETQYF. The CDR3 region has the DNA TGTGCCAGCAGTCCCCTCGGGACAGGGGGGGAGACCCAGTACTTC.

This clonotype was counted only a few times. The chain carries TRBV27 and TRBJ2-6, with D tentatively TRBD1 or TRBD2 (6 bases each). V lost 3 bases to trimming and J lost 2 bases, with 11 bases between them. This CDR3 comprises 16 residues. Germline V gives CDR1 MNHEY, CDR2 SMNVEV (reference sequence). Written as DNA, the CDR3 is TGTGCCAGCAGTTTTGGTAGGGGGGCTGGGGCCAACGTCCTGACTTTC. Translating it yields CASSFGRGAGANVLTF.

V usage is TRBV5-1 and J usage is TRBJ1-4, with 7 bases matching TRBD1. Germline trimming cut 2 bases from V and 5 bases from J; bases unmatched to any gene: 6. Germline V gives CDR1 SGHRS, CDR2 YFSETQ. The CDR3 sequence is 15 residues long. CDR3 loop: CASSLARDRNEKLFF. CDR3 nucleotide sequence: TGCGCCAGCAGCTTAGCCCGGGACAGAAATGAAAAACTGTTTTTT.

This clonotype was counted between two and nine times. The gene calls are TRBV11-2 and TRBJ1-5; D is uncertain. Germline CDR1 and CDR2: SGHAT and FQNNGV. The length of the CDR3 is 13 residues. Trimming removed 0 bases at V and 2 bases at J, with 2 bases between. The CDR3: CASSLERNQPQHF. The CDR3 nucleotides are TGTGCCAGCAGCTTAGAGCGCAATCAGCCCCAGCATTTT.

The CDR3 spells CASSDRVAGEQYV. The CDR3, as DNA: TGTGCCAGCAGTGACAGGGTGGCGGGAGAGCAGTACGTC. The V and J genes are TRBV6-2 or TRBV6-3 and TRBJ2-7; a possible D gene is TRBD1 (7 bases). Germline V lookup: CDR1 MNHEY, CDR2 SVGEGT. The CDR3 covers 13 residues. Trimming took off 5 bases at V and 7 bases at J, with 15 bases between the two ends.

This sequence joins TRBV5-1 and TRBJ1-6, with a possible D match to TRBD1 (6 bases). Germline CDR1 reads SGHRS; CDR2 reads YFSETQ. V dropped 4 bases and J dropped 5 bases, with 13 bases sitting between them. The CDR3 covers 15 residues. For the CDR3, the DNA is TGCGCCAGCAGCCTGGAGGGGGGAGATAATTCACCCCTCCACTTT. It is translated as CASSLEGGDNSPLHF.

The chain is built from TRBV20-1 and TRBJ2-5, with D possibly matching TRBD2 (7 bases). Germline CDR1 DFQATT, CDR2 SNEGSKA (reference sequence). The V gene lost 6 bases and the J gene lost 4 bases, with 18 bases spanning the gap. This CDR3 has 14 amino acids. The CDR3 loop reads CSARMGGGGETQYF. CDR3 bases: TGCAGTGCGCGTATGGGGGGCGGGGGAGAGACCCAGTACTTC.

The J gene is TRBJ2-5, the V gene TRBV28; D possibly corresponds to TRBD1 (6 bases). The germline V gene encodes CDR1 MDHEN and CDR2 SYDVKM. The V end was cut by 3 bases, the J end by 1 base, with 15 bases between. The CDR3 has 16 residues. CDR3 coding DNA: TGTGCCAGCAGTTTGGTGGGGGCCCAATTCCAAGAGACCCAGTACTTC. Translated: CASSLVGAQFQETQYF.

This clonotype was seen a handful of times. The rearrangement links TRBV29-1 to TRBJ2-2; 11 nucleotides align to TRBD1. Germline CDR1 and CDR2: SQVTM and ANQGSEA. J was trimmed by 5 bases and V by 3 bases; bases with no gene match: 8. The CDR3 covers 16 residues. CDR3 sequence reads: CSVESSGTGGTGELFF. The CDR3 DNA sequence: TGCAGCGTTGAGTCCTCCGGGACAGGGGGTACCGGGGAGCTGTTTTTT.

This chain links TRBV4-2 with TRBJ1-2; no clear D. V lost 2 bases, J lost 0 bases, and 10 bases lay in between. The CDR3 length is 15 residues. CDR1 and CDR2 (germline): LGHNA, YNFKEQ. CDR3 coding DNA: TGTGCCAGCAGCCAATCGGGCTCTCCTAACTATGGCTACACCTTC. As protein: CASSQSGSPNYGYTF.